This TCR beta chain was captured by sequencing in a study of blood T cell repertoires in COVID-19 (dated by TCRdb to 2020 to 2022). Regarding the complete study: Samples from collaborators originated in the United States, Italy and Spain and spanned both the acute and convalescent phases of COVID-19. Samples were obtained from the ongoing ImmuneRACE study (first 160 participants) and from about 1,300 subjects provided by 6 global collaborators. The material from the prospective study consisted of cDNA or gDNA derived from T cells, B-cell-depleted T cells, or PBMCs. A de-identified subject ID, COVID-19 status, age in years and sex were almost always included in the sample metadata. Where HLA class I and class II types were available, the types were taken from metadata supplied by the sample provider, not from assay-based typing. The repertoires were released in a freely available public database meant as a resource for research on the immune response to SARS-CoV-2. The dataset comprised deeply sampled blood TCRbeta repertoires from subjects exposed to, actively infected with, or recovered from COVID-19. On the study overall, not on this receptor specifically: The quantity of clinical and demographic metadata differed by source and by participant and was supplied without curation.

Note on this clone: The antigen it recognizes is unknown. No much larger clone is present one base from it, and per-base qualities are unavailable.

TCRbeta CDR3 regions were amplified from genomic DNA using the immunoSEQ Assay, a bias-controlled multiplex PCR. The authors processed their data as follows. Within the assay, amplification of reference gene primers was used to estimate how many nucleated cells each sample contained. Sequence reads were collapsed and filtered to measure the absolute abundance of every unique TCRbeta CDR3 rearrangement. Productive Simpson clonality was computed per sample as the square root of Simpson's diversity index over productive rearrangements. Imported from immuneACCESS, the table was reduced by TCRdb to in-frame sequences with V and J called. These copies leave out some clones; in studies compared against another copy, an unresolved V gene accounts for under half, and the cause of the remainder is not known. V and J calls plus clone size are reproduced from that table; the DNA served to infer D and trimming. This sample is represented by 150,000 to 200,000 clones; around 80% of them were singletons. The top ten constitute 10% to 15% of the sample.

V has 10 bases trimmed and J has 4 bases trimmed; junction bases matching no gene number 13. Taken from cysteine to phenylalanine, the CDR3 has 17 residues. Kept here is only the CDR3 DNA, which spans 51 bases and is read in frame from base 1. CDR1 ENHRY and CDR2 SYGVKD are derived from the germline V gene. One collaborating source in Seattle enrolled patients during active infection and followed them longitudinally through the course of disease. Whole blood was collected in K2EDTA tubes by collaborating institutions according to the institutions' own protocols. For TCRbeta analysis, collaborator samples were shipped as frozen whole blood, as isolated PBMCs, or as DNA extracted from either sample type.

The chain is encoded by TRBV10-3 joined to TRBJ2-6; 10 bases in the middle match TRBD2. Sample: peripheral blood. The clonotype was recovered from a woman of 80 years or more with COVID-19, enrolled during active disease. CDR3 region: CASRGRLAGAGANVLTF. Here is the DNA: TGTGCCAGTAGAGGCCGCCTAGCGGGAGCCGGGGCCAACGTCCTGACTTTC.